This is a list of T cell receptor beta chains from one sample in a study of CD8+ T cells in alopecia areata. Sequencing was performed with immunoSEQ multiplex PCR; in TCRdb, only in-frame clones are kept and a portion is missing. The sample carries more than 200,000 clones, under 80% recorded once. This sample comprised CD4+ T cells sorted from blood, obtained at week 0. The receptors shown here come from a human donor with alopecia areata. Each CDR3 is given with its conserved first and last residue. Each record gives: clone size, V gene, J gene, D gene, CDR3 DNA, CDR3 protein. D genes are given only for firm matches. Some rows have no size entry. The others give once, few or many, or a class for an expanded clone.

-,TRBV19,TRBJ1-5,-,TGTGCCAGTAGGGGGACGGGACATAGCAATCAGCCCCAGCATTTT,CASRGTGHSNQPQHF
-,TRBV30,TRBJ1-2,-,TGTGCAGAGAAGTCCGGCGGGGGCTACACCTTC,CAEKSGGGYTF
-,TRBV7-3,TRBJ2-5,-,TGTGCCAGCAGCCCGGGGGCGGGACAGTCGATGGCCCAGTACTTC,CASSPGAGQSMAQYF
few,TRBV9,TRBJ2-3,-,TGTGCCAGCAGCGTAGAGGCAGCAAGAACAGATACGCAGTATTTT,CASSVEAARTDTQYF
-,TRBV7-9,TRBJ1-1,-,TGTGCCAGCAGCTTACTCGGGACAACCCATGAAGCTTTCTTT,CASSLLGTTHEAFF
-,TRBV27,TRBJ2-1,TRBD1,TGTGCCAGCAGTTTTCTCCGGGACAGGGTCTACAATGAGCAGTTCTTC,CASSFLRDRVYNEQFF
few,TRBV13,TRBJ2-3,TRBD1,TGTGCCAGCAGCTTAGGCCTAGGGACAGCCAACACAGATACGCAGTATTTT,CASSLGLGTANTDTQYF
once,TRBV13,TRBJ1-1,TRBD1,TGTGCCAGCAGCTGGGGACAGGGGGACACTGAAGCTTTCTTT,CASSWGQGDTEAFF
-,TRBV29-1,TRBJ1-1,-,TGCAGCGTTGGGATGAGACAGGCCATGAACACTGAAGCTTTCTTT,CSVGMRQAMNTEAFF
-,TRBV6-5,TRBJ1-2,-,TGTGCCAGCACTCCAGGGGCGGTCTACTATGGCTACACCTTC,CASTPGAVYYGYTF
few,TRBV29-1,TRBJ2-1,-,TGCAGCGTTTCCCCGTTCCAATACAATGAGCAGTTCTTC,CSVSPFQYNEQFF